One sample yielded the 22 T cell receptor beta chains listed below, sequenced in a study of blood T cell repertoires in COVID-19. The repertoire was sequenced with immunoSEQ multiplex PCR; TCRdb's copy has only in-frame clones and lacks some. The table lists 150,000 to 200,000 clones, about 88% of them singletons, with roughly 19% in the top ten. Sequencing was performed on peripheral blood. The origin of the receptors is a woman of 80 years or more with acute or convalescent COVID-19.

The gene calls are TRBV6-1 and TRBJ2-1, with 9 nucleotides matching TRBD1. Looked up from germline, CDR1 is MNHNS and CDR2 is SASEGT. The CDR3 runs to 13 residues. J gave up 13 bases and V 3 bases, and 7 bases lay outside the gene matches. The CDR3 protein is CASSDFTGQGQFF. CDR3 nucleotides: TGTGCCAGCAGTGATTTCACGGGACAGGGTCAGTTCTTC.

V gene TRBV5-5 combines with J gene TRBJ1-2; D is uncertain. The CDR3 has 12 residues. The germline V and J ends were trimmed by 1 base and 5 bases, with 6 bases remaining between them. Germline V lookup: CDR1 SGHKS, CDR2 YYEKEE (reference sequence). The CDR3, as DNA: TGTGCCAGCAGCTTGACAGCATATGGCTACACCTTC. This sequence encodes CASSLTAYGYTF.

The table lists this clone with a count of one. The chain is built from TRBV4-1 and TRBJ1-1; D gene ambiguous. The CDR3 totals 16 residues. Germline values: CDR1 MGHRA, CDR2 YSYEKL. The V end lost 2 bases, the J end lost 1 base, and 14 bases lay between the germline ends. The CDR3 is CASSQPHRGPNTEAFF. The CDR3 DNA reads TGCGCCAGCAGCCAACCCCACCGGGGTCCGAACACTGAAGCTTTCTTT.

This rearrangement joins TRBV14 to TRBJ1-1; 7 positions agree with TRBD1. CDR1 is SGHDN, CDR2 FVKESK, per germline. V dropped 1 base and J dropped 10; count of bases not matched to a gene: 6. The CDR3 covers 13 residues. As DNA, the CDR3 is TGTGCCAGCAGCCAAGTACGGGGACAGCCAGCTTTCTTT. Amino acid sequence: CASSQVRGQPAFF.

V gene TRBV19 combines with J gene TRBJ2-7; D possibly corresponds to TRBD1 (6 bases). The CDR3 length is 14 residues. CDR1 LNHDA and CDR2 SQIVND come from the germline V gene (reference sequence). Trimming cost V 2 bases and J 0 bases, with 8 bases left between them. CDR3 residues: CASSIQGSSYEQYF. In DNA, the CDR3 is TGTGCCAGTAGTATACAGGGGAGCTCCTACGAGCAGTACTTC.

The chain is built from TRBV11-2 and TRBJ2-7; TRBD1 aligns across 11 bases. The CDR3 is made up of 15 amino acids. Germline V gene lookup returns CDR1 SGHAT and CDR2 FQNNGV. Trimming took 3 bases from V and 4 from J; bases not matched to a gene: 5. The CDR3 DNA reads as TGTGCCAGCAGCTTCGGACAGGGGGCGGGGTACGAGCAGTACTTC. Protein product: CASSFGQGAGYEQYF. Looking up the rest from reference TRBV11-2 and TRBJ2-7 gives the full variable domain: EAGVAQSPRYKIIEKRQSVAFWCNPISGHATLYWYQQILGQGPKLLIQFQNNGVVDDSQLPKDRFSAERLKGVDSTLKIQPAKLEDSAVYLCASSFGQGAGYEQYFGPGTRLTVT.

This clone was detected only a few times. This chain's CDR3 is CASSSRPRGTGNTIYF. The CDR3 nucleotides read TGTGCCAGTAGTTCCCGCCCCAGGGGGACTGGAAACACCATATATTTT. This chain uses TRBV19 with TRBJ1-3, with 7 bases that match TRBD1. V gave up 5 bases and J gave up 2 bases; unmatched junction bases: 9. The CDR3 contains 16 residues. The germline gives CDR1 LNHDA, CDR2 SQIVND (reference sequence).

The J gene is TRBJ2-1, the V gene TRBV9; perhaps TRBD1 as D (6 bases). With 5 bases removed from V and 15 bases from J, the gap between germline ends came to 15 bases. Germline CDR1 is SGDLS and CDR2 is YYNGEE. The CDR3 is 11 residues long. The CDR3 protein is CASSKTGLLFF. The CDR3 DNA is TGTGCCAGCAGTAAAACAGGGTTGCTGTTCTTC.

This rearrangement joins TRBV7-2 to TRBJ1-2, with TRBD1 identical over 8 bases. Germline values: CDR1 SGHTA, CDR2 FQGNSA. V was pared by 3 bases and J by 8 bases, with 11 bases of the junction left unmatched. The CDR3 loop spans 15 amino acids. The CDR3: CASSFQIRDRRGYTF. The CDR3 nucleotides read TGTGCCAGCAGCTTTCAGATACGGGACAGGAGGGGCTACACCTTC.

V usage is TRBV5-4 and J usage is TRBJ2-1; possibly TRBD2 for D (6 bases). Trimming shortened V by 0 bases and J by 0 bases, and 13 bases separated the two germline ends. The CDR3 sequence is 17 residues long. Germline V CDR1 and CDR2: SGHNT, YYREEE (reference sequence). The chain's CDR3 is CASSLGSRGSSYNEQFF. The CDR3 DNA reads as TGTGCCAGCAGCTTGGGGTCCCGGGGGTCCTCCTACAATGAGCAGTTCTTC.

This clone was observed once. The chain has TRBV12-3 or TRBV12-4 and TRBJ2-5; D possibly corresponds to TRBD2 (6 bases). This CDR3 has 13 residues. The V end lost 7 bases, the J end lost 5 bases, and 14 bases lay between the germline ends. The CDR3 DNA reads TGTGCCAGCACGTTTTCTGGGGGGGAGACCCAGTACTTC. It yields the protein CASTFSGGETQYF.

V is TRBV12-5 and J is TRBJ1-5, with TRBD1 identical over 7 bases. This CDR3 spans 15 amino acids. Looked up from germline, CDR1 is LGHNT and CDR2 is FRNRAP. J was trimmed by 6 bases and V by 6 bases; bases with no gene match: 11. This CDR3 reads CASGFGTEGSQPQHF. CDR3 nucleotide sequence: TGTGCTAGTGGCTTCGGGACAGAGGGTAGTCAGCCCCAGCATTTT.

The CDR3 is CASSQISRSDEQFF. DNA of the CDR3: TGTGCCAGCAGTCAAATATCTCGGAGCGATGAGCAGTTCTTC. The genes are TRBV6-2 or TRBV6-3 and TRBJ2-1; D not resolved. Trimming removed 5 bases at V and 8 bases at J, with 16 bases between. CDR3 length equals 14 residues. Germline V gives CDR1 MNHEY, CDR2 SVGEGT.

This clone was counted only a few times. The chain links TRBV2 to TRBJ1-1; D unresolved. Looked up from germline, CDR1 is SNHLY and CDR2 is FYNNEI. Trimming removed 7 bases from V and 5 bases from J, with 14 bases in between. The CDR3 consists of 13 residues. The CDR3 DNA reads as TGTGCCAGCACCCAGGACGGGGAAACTGAAGCTTTCTTT. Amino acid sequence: CASTQDGETEAFF.

CDR3 loop: CASSLSSGGTDTQYF. CDR3 coding DNA: TGTGCCAGCAGCTTATCTAGCGGGGGCACAGATACGCAGTATTTT. This chain joins TRBV7-2 and TRBJ2-3, with 9 bases fitting TRBD2. Looked up from germline, CDR1 is SGHTA and CDR2 is FQGNSA. V lost 2 bases to trimming and J lost 1 base; unmatched junction nucleotides: 1. The CDR3 is 15 residues long.

This CDR3 is CASSHAPEVEYEQFF. In nucleotides, the CDR3 is TGCGCCAGCAGCCACGCTCCGGAGGTAGAATATGAGCAGTTCTTC. The genes are TRBV4-1 and TRBJ2-1; weak D call: TRBD2 (5 bases). There are 15 residues in the CDR3. Germline loops: CDR1 MGHRA, CDR2 YSYEKL. The V gene lost 3 bases and the J gene lost 8 bases, with 17 bases spanning the gap.

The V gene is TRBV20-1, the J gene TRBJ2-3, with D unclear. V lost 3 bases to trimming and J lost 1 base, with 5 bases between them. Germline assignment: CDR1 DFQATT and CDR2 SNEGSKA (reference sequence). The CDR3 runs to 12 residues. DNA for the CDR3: TGCAGTGCTAGTCAGGGCACAGATACGCAGTATTTT. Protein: CSASQGTDTQYF.

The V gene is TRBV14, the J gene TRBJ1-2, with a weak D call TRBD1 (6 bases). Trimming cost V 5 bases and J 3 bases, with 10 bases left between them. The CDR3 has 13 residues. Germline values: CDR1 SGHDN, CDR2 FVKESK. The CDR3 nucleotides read TGTGCCAGCAGCGATTACAGGGACTATGGCTACACCTTC. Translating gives CASSDYRDYGYTF.

The CDR3: CASSQVGGFTGELFF. CDR3 coding DNA: TGTGCCAGCAGCCAAGTGGGGGGGTTCACCGGGGAGCTGTTTTTT. The chain is built from TRBV3-1 (or the pseudogene TRBV3-2) and TRBJ2-2; 7 bases are a match to TRBD2. V lost 1 base and J lost 4; bases outside the gene matches: 3. The CDR3 runs 15 residues. Germline V gene data show CDR1 as LGHDT and CDR2 as YNNKEL (reference sequence).

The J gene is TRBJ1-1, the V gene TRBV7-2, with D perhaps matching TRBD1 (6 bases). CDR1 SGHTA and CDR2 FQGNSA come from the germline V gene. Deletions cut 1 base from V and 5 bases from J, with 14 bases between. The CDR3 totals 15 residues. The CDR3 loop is CASSLGGGGRTEAFF. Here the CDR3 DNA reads TGTGCCAGCAGCTTAGGAGGGGGAGGGAGGACTGAAGCTTTCTTT.

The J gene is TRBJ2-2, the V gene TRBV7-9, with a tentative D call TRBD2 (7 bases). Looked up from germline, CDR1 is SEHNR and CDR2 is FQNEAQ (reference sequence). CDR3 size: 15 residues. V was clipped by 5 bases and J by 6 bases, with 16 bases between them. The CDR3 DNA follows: TGTGCCAGCAGCCCTTGGGGGGGCGCGGCCGGGGAGCTGTTTTTT. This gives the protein CASSPWGGAAGELFF.

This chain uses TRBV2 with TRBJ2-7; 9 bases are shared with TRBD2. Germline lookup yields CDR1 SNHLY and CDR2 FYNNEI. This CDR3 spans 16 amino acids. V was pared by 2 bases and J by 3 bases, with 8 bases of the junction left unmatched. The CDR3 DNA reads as TGTGCCAGCAGTGAAAGGGCTAGCGGGGCTTACTACGAGCAGTACTTC. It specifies CASSERASGAYYEQYF. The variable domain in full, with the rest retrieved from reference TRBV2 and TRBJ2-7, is EPEVTQTPSHQVTQMGQEVILRCVPISNHLYFYWYRQILGQKVEFLVSFYNNEISEKSEIFDDQFSVERPDGSNFTLKIRSTKLEDSAMYFCASSERASGAYYEQYFGPGTRLTVT.